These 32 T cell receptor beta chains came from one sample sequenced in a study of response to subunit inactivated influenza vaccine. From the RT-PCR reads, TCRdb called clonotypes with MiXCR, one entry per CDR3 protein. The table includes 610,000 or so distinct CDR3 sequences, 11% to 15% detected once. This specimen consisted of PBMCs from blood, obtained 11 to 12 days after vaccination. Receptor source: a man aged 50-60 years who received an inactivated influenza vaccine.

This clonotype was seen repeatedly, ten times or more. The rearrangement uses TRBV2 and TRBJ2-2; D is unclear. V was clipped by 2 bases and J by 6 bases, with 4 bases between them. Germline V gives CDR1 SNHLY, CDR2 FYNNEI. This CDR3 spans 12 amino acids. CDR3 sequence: CASSEWAGELFF. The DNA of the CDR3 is TGTGCCAGCAGTGAATGGGCCGGGGAGCTGTTTTTT.

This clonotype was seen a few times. CDR3 DNA: TGCGCCAGCAGCCAAGAGGGGACTAGCGGGACCACGCAGTATTTT. This codes for CASSQEGTSGTTQYF. V usage is TRBV4-3 and J usage is TRBJ2-3; 13 bases map to TRBD2. The CDR3 runs to 15 residues. Germline CDR1 and CDR2: LGHNA and YSLEER. Trimming took 0 bases from V and 9 from J; bases not matched to a gene: 3.

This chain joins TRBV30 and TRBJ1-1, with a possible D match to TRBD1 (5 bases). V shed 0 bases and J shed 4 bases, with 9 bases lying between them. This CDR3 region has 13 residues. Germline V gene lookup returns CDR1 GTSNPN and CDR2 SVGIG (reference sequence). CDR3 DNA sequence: TGTGCCTGGAGTGTATGGGGGGGCACTGAAGCTTTCTTT. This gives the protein CAWSVWGGTEAFF.

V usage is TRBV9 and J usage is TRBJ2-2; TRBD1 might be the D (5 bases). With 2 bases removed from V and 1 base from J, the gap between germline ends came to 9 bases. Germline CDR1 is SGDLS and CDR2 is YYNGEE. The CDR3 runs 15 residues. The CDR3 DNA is TGTGCCAGCAGCGTTGGCGGACAGAACACCGGGGAGCTGTTTTTT. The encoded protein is CASSVGGQNTGELFF.

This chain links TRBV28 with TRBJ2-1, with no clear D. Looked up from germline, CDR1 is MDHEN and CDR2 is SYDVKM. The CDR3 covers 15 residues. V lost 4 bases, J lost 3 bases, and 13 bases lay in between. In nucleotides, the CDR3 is TGTGCCAGCAGTTCAAGACTCTCCTACTACAATGAGCAGTTCTTC. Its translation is CASSSRLSYYNEQFF.

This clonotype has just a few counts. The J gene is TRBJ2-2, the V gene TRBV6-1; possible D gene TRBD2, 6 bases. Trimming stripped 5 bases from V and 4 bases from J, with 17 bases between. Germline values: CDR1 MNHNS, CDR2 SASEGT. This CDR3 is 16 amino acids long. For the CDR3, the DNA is TGTGCCAGCAGTCAAACCGGGAGTGAAATCACCGGGGAGCTGTTTTTT. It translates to CASSQTGSEITGELFF.

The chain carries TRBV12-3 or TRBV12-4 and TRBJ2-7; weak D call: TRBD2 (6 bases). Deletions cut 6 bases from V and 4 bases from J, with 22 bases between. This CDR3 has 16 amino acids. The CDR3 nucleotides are TGTGCCAGCAGCCCTTTGAGGGAGGTTGCGTTGTACGAGCAGTACTTC. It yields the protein CASSPLREVALYEQYF.

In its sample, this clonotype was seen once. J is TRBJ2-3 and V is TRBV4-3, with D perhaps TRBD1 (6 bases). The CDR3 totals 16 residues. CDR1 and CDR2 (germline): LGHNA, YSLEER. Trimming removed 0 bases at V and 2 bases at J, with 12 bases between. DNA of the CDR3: TGCGCCAGCAGCCAAGATGGTGGACAGATCACAGATACGCAGTATTTT. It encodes CASSQDGGQITDTQYF.

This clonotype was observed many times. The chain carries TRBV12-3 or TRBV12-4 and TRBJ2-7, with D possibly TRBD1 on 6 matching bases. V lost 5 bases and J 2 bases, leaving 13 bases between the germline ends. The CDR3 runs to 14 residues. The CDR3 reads CASSPTTGAYEQYF. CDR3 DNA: TGTGCCAGCAGTCCAACGACAGGTGCCTACGAGCAGTACTTC.

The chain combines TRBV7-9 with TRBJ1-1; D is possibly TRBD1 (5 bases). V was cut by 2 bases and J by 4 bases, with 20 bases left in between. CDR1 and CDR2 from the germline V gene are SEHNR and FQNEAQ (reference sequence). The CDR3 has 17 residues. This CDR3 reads CASSLRSLWGGGTEAFF. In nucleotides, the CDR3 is TGTGCCAGCAGCTTACGGAGTCTATGGGGCGGAGGCACTGAAGCTTTCTTT. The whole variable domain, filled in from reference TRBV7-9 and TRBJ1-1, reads DTGVSQNPRHKITKRGQNVTFRCDPISEHNRLYWYRQTLGQGPEFLTYFQNEAQLEKSRLLSDRFSAERPKGSFSTLEIQRTEQGDSAMYLCASSLRSLWGGGTEAFFGQGTRLTVV.

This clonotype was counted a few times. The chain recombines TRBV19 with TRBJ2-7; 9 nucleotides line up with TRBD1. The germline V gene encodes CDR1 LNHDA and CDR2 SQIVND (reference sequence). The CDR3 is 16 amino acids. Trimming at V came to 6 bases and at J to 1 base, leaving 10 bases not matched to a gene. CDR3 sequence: CASSSFGTGFSYEQYF. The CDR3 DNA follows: TGTGCCAGTAGCTCGTTCGGGACAGGGTTTTCCTACGAGCAGTACTTC.

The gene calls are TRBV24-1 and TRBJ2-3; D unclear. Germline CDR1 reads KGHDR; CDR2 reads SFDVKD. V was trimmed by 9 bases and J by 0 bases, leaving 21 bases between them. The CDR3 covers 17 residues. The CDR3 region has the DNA TGTGCCACCGTCGGGCCAACGGTGGGTACTAGCACAGATACGCAGTATTTT. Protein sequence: CATVGPTVGTSTDTQYF.

The CDR3 coding sequence is TGCAGTGCTAGCCCCCGGGGGAGCTCCTACGAGCAGTACTTC. As protein: CSASPRGSSYEQYF. The chain carries TRBV20-1 and TRBJ2-7; a possible D gene is TRBD2 (6 bases). V lost 3 bases and J 0 bases, leaving 12 bases between the germline ends. This CDR3 is built from 14 residues. Germline CDR1 and CDR2: DFQATT and SNEGSKA (reference sequence).

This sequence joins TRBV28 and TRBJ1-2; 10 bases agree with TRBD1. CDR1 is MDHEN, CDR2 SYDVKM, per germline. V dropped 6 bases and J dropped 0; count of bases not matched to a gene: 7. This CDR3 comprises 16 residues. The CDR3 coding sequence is TGTGCCAGCAGCAGGGACAGGGGATATGCTAACTATGGCTACACCTTC. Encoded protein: CASSRDRGYANYGYTF.

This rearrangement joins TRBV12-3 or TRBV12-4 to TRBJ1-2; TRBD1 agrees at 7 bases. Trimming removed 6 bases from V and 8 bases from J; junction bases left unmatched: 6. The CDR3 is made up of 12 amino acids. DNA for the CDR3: TGTGCCAGCAGCCTGACAGGGCGCGGCTACACCTTC. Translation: CASSLTGRGYTF.

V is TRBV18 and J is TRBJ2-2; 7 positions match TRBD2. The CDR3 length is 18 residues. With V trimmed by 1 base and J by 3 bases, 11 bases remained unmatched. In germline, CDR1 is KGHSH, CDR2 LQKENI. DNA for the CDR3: TGTGCCAGCTCACCACTCGGGAGGACTAGACCATACACCGGGGAGCTGTTTTTT. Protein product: CASSPLGRTRPYTGELFF.

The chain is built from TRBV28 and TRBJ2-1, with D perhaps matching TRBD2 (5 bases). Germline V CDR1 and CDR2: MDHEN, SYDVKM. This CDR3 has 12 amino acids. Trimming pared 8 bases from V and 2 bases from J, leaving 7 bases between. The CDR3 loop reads CASFGAYNEQFF. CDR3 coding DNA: TGTGCCAGCTTCGGGGCCTACAATGAGCAGTTCTTC.

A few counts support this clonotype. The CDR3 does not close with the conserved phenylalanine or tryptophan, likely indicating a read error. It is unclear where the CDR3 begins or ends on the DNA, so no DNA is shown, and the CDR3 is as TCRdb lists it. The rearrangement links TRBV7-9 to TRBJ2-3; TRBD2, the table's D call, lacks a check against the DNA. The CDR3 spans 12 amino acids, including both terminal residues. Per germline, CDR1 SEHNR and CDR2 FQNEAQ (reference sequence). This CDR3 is CASSLETSVLLA.

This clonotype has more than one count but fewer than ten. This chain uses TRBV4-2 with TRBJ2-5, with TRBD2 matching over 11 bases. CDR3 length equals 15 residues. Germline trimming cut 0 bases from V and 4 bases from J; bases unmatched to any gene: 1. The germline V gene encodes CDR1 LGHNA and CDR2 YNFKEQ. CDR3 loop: CASSQELAGAETQYF. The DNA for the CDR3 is TGTGCCAGCAGCCAAGAACTAGCGGGAGCAGAGACCCAGTACTTC.

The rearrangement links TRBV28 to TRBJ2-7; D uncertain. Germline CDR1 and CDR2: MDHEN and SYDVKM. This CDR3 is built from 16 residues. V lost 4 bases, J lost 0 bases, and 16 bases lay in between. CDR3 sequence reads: CASSYIEADRSYEQYF. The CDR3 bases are TGTGCCAGCAGTTACATAGAGGCGGATCGCTCCTACGAGCAGTACTTC.

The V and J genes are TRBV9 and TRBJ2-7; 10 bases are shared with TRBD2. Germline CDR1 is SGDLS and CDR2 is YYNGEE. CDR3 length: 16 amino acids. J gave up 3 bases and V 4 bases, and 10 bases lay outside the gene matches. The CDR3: CASSLEAGGPRYEQYF. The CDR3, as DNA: TGTGCCAGCAGCCTTGAAGCGGGAGGGCCGCGCTACGAGCAGTACTTC.

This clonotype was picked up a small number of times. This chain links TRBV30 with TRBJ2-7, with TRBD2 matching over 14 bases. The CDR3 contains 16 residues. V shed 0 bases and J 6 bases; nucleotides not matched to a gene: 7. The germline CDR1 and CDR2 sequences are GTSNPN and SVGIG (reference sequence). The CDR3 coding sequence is TGTGCCTGGAGTGTAATGGGACTAGCGGGAGTAAGCGAGCAGTACTTC. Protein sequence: CAWSVMGLAGVSEQYF.

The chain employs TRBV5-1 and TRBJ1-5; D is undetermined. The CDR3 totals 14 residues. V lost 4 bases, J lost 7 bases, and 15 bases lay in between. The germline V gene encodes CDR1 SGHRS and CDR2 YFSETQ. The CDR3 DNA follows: TGCGCCAGCAGCCCGTCCGGAGGAGAGCAGCCCCAGCATTTT. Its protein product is CASSPSGGEQPQHF.

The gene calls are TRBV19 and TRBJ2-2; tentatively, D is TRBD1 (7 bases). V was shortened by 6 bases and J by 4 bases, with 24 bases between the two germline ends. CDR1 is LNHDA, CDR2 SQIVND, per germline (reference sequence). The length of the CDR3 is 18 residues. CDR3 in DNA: TGTGCCAGTAGCCTCCTAGGAGCCGGGACAGCGGGCACCGGGGAGCTGTTTTTT. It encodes CASSLLGAGTAGTGELFF.

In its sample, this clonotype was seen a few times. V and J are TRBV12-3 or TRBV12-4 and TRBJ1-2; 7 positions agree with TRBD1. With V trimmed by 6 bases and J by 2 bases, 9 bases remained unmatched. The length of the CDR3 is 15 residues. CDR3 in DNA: TGTGCCAGCAGCCCTTATAGGGGGCGCAACTATGGCTACACCTTC. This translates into CASSPYRGRNYGYTF.

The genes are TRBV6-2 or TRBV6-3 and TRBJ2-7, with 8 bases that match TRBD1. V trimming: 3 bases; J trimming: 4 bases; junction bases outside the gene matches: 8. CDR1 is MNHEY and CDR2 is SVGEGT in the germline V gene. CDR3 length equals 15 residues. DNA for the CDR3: TGTGCCAGCAGTTATTGGAGGACAGGGAGGTACGAGCAGTACTTC. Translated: CASSYWRTGRYEQYF.

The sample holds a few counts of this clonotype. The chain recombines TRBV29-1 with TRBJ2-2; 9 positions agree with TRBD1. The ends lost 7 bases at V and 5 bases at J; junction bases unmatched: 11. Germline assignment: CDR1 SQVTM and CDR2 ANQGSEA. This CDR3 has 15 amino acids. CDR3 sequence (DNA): TGCAGCGCAACTTTCCGGGACAGGGCTACCGGGGAGCTGTTTTTT. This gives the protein CSATFRDRATGELFF.

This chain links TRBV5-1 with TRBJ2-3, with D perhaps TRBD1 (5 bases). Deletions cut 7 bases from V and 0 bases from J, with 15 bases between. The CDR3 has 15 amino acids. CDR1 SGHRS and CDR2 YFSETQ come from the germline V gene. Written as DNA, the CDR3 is TGCGCCAGCCGATGGGGCAGTCCTAGCACAGATACGCAGTATTTT. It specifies CASRWGSPSTDTQYF.

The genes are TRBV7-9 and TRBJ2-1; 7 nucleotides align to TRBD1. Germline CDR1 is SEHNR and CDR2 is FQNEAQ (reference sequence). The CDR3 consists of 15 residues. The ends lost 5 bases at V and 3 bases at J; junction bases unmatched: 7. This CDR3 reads CASSARDRHYNEQFF. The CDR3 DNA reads TGTGCCAGCAGCGCACGGGACAGACACTACAATGAGCAGTTCTTC.

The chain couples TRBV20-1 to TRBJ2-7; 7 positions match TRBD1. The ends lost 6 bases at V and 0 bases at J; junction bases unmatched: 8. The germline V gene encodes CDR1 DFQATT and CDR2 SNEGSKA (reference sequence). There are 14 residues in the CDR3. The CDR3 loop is CSAGDSSGSYEQYF. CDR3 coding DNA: TGCAGTGCGGGGGACAGCTCCGGCTCCTACGAGCAGTACTTC.

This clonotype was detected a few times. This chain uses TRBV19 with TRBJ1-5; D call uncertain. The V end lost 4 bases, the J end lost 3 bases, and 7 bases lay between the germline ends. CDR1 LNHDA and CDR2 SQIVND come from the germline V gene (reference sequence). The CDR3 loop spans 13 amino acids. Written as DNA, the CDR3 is TGTGCCAGTAGTACGGTGGCCAATCAGCCCCAGCATTTT. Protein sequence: CASSTVANQPQHF.

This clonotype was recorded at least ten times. The CDR3, as DNA: TGTGCCAGCAGGACTAGCGGGGGGGCCTACAATGAGCAGTTCTTC. Translated, it gives CASRTSGGAYNEQFF. The chain joins TRBV6-2 or TRBV6-3 to TRBJ2-1; 14 nucleotides line up with TRBD2. This CDR3 has 15 residues. V gave up 6 bases and J gave up 2 bases; unmatched junction bases: 0. Germline V CDR1 and CDR2: MNHEY, SVGEGT.